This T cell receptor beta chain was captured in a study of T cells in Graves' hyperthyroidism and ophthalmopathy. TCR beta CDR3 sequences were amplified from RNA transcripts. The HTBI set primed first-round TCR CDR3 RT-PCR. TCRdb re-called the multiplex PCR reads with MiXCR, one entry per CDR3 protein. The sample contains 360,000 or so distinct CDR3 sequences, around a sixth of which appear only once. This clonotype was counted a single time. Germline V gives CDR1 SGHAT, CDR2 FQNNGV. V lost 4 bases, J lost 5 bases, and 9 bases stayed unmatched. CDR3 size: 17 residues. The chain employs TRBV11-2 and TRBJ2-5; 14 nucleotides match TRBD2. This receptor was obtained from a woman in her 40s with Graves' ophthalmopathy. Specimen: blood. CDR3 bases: TGTGCCAGCAGCTACACCGGGACTAGCGGGAGCGGGGAGACCCAGTACTTC. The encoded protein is CASSYTGTSGSGETQYF.